This T cell receptor (beta chain) is drawn from a study of T-cell reconstitution after alpha-beta-depleted transplantation in children. For TCRbeta, the library was prepared with unique molecular identifiers. Via MiXCR, TCRdb re-called the PCR reads, giving one row per CDR3 protein. Of a few hundred thousand distinct CDR3 sequences in the sample, roughly an eighth were seen once. V was pared by 0 bases and J by 6 bases, with 10 bases between. Germline lookup yields CDR1 DFQATT and CDR2 SNEGSKA (reference sequence). This CDR3 contains 13 residues. The V and J genes are TRBV20-1 and TRBJ2-3; perhaps TRBD2 as D (6 bases). The material was PBMCs from the stem cell graft donor, obtained from the stem cell graft. This TCR came from a human donor who donated a stem cell graft to a child with combined immunodeficiency. The DNA of the CDR3 is TGCAGTGCTAGAGAACTGACTAGGGATACGCAGTATTTT. Its protein product is CSARELTRDTQYF.